The 18 T cell receptor beta chains below come from one sample, sequenced in a study of T cells in localized non-small cell lung cancer. The table came from immunoSEQ multiplex PCR; TCRdb's copy has only in-frame clones and leaves some out. Of roughly 58,000 clones in the sample, 75% to 85% were seen once. The sample consisted of PBMCs, taken before any cancer treatment. The receptors originated from a man between 40 and 70 years old with stage II lung adenocarcinoma.

The V gene is TRBV4-2, the J gene TRBJ2-5, with 11 bases fitting TRBD2. The CDR3 totals 18 residues. V gave up 0 bases and J gave up 4 bases; unmatched junction bases: 10. CDR1 and CDR2 from the germline V gene are LGHNA and YNFKEQ. The CDR3 spells CASSQDGLAGGEGETQYF. The CDR3 DNA sequence: TGTGCCAGCAGCCAAGATGGGCTAGCGGGAGGCGAGGGAGAGACCCAGTACTTC.

The chain links TRBV5-4 to TRBJ1-1; D call uncertain. Germline V CDR1 and CDR2: SGHNT, YYREEE (reference sequence). V was trimmed by 0 bases and J by 4 bases, leaving 13 bases between them. This CDR3 has 15 amino acids. The CDR3 DNA reads as TGTGCCAGCAGCTTGGCGGAACTCGTCGGCACTGAAGCTTTCTTT. It is translated as CASSLAELVGTEAFF.

The chain employs TRBV7-2 and TRBJ1-4, with a tentative D call TRBD1 (5 bases). Looked up from germline, CDR1 is SGHTA and CDR2 is FQGNSA. The CDR3 consists of 15 residues. V lost 5 bases and J 8 bases, leaving 18 bases between the germline ends. The CDR3 DNA sequence: TGTGCCAGCAGCAAAGATCCGGGGGTAGGAGAAAAACTGTTTTTT. It translates to CASSKDPGVGEKLFF.

Only a few counts were recorded for this clone. The chain links TRBV4-2 to TRBJ2-3; 8 bases align to TRBD2. The V segment lost 1 base and the J segment 8 bases; nucleotides outside the gene matches: 11. Looked up from germline, CDR1 is LGHNA and CDR2 is YNFKEQ. The CDR3 runs 16 residues. Here the CDR3 reads CASSQGGGSGSLTQYF. The CDR3 nucleotides read TGTGCCAGCAGCCAAGGAGGAGGGAGCGGGAGCCTTACGCAGTATTTT.

This sequence joins TRBV11-3 and TRBJ1-1, with 8 bases that match TRBD1. Trimming took 3 bases from V and 9 from J; bases not matched to a gene: 3. The CDR3 sequence is 12 residues long. From germline, CDR1 is SGHNT and CDR2 YENEEA. CDR3 sequence reads: CASSFDRGQAFF. In DNA form, the CDR3 reads TGTGCCAGCAGCTTTGACAGGGGCCAAGCTTTCTTT.

The CDR3 DNA reads TGCGCCAGCAGCTTAGGGACAGACTATAATGAAAAACTGTTTTTT. This translates into CASSLGTDYNEKLFF. The chain recombines TRBV5-1 with TRBJ1-4, with TRBD1 matching over 7 bases. Per the germline V gene, CDR1 is SGHRS and CDR2 is YFSETQ. The CDR3 covers 15 residues. V was clipped by 2 bases and J by 4 bases; unmatched bases: 5.

The gene calls are TRBV5-1 and TRBJ2-3; TRBD2 agrees at 14 bases. The CDR3 totals 17 residues. From germline, CDR1 is SGHRS and CDR2 YFSETQ. V lost 1 base to trimming and J lost 5 bases; unmatched junction nucleotides: 6. CDR3 nucleotide sequence: TGCGCCAGCAGCTTGCAAGGGACTAGCGGGAGTGGAGATACGCAGTATTTT. Translating it yields CASSLQGTSGSGDTQYF. The variable domain in full, completed from reference TRBV5-1 and TRBJ2-3, reads KAGVTQTPRYLIKTRGQQVTLSCSPISGHRSVSWYQQTPGQGLQFLFEYFSETQRNKGNFPGRFSGRQFSNSRSEMNVSTLELGDSALYLCASSLQGTSGSGDTQYFGPGTRLTVL.

The chain is built from TRBV7-3 and TRBJ2-1; either TRBD1 or TRBD2 may fit D (5 bases each). The CDR3 covers 15 residues. In germline, CDR1 is SGHTA, CDR2 FQGTGA. Trimming cost V 2 bases and J 2 bases, with 10 bases left between them. Written as DNA, the CDR3 is TGTGCCAGCAGCTTATCCGGGGCGGCCTACAATGAGCAGTTCTTC. It is translated as CASSLSGAAYNEQFF. Complete variable domain (other parts from reference TRBV7-3 and TRBJ2-1): GAGVSQTPSNKVTEKGKYVELRCDPISGHTALYWYRQSLGQGPEFLIYFQGTGAADDSGLPNDRFFAVRPEGSVSTLKIQRTERGDSAVYLCASSLSGAAYNEQFFGPGTRLTVL.

The V gene is TRBV25-1, the J gene TRBJ1-5; tentatively, D is TRBD1 (5 bases). Trimming pared 2 bases from V and 3 bases from J, leaving 11 bases between. The CDR3 is 15 amino acids. CDR1 MGHDK and CDR2 SYGVNS come from the germline V gene. The CDR3 DNA follows: TGTGCCAGCAGTGAAACCGGGACGGACAATCAGCCCCAGCATTTT. Its translation: CASSETGTDNQPQHF.

This clone was seen a few times. The chain uses TRBV4-2 and TRBJ1-1, with D unclear. Germline CDR1 LGHNA, CDR2 YNFKEQ. The V end was cut by 1 base, the J end by 5 bases, with 8 bases between. CDR3 length: 13 amino acids. The CDR3: CASSQGLGTEAFF. CDR3 DNA: TGTGCCAGCAGCCAAGGGCTCGGGACTGAAGCTTTCTTT.

This clone has just one count. The chain is built from TRBV30 and TRBJ2-2; possibly TRBD2 for D (5 bases). This CDR3 comprises 14 residues. Trimming left V 3 bases short and J 2 bases short, with 10 bases between. CDR1 and CDR2 (germline): GTSNPN, SVGIG (reference sequence). This CDR3 reads CAWREGVNTGELFF. DNA of the CDR3: TGTGCCTGGAGAGAGGGAGTTAACACCGGGGAGCTGTTTTTT.

The chain uses TRBV29-1 and TRBJ2-5; 9 positions match TRBD1. Germline V gene data show CDR1 as SQVTM and CDR2 as ANQGSEA. V gave up 5 bases and J gave up 5 bases; unmatched junction bases: 6. CDR3 size: 13 residues. The DNA of the CDR3 is TGCAGCGTTTTACAGACAGGGGGGGAGACCCAGTACTTC. Translation: CSVLQTGGETQYF.

The rearrangement links TRBV7-3 to TRBJ2-2; 10 nucleotides agree with TRBD1. Looked up from germline, CDR1 is SGHTA and CDR2 is FQGTGA. With V trimmed by 1 base and J by 6 bases, 5 bases remained unmatched. The CDR3 extends over 16 amino acids. The CDR3, as DNA: TGTGCCAGCAGCTTAAGACAGGGGGCAACGGCCGGGGAGCTGTTTTTT. Translated, it gives CASSLRQGATAGELFF.

The chain combines TRBV29-1 with TRBJ2-2; perhaps TRBD1 as D (6 bases). Trimming stripped 7 bases from V and 7 bases from J, with 10 bases between. Germline CDR1 reads SQVTM; CDR2 reads ANQGSEA. The CDR3 extends over 11 amino acids. CDR3 residues: CSALGGGELFF. CDR3 nucleotides: TGCAGCGCACTAGGGGGCGGGGAGCTGTTTTTT.

The genes are TRBV11-3 and TRBJ1-1, with D unclear. The germline V gene has CDR1 SGHNT and CDR2 YENEEA. The CDR3 is made up of 15 amino acids. Between the trimmed V and J ends, which lost 5 bases and 2 bases, there was a span of 15 bases. The CDR3 nucleotides read TGTGCCAGCAGCCCCGCCCTCTCGATTAACACTGAAGCTTTCTTT. This translates into CASSPALSINTEAFF. Supplemented by reference TRBV11-3 and TRBJ1-1, the full variable domain reads EAGVVQSPRYKIIEKKQPVAFWCNPISGHNTLYWYLQNLGQGPELLIRYENEEAVDDSQLPKDRFSAERLKGVDSTLKIQPAELGDSAVYLCASSPALSINTEAFFGQGTRLTVV.

The V call is TRBV2, the J call TRBJ1-2; 8 positions match TRBD1. The CDR3 extends over 15 amino acids. The V gene end was trimmed by 8 bases and the J gene end by 4 bases; junction bases not matched to a gene: 12. From germline, CDR1 is SNHLY and CDR2 FYNNEI. The CDR3 coding sequence is TGTGCCAGCGGAGATTACAGGGGGTATGTCTATGGCTACACCTTC. Its protein is CASGDYRGYVYGYTF.

The chain joins TRBV2 to TRBJ1-5, with 8 bases matching TRBD1. V lost 5 bases to trimming and J lost 2 bases; unmatched junction nucleotides: 8. This CDR3 is built from 16 residues. CDR1 and CDR2 from the germline V gene are SNHLY and FYNNEI. The CDR3 here is CASSSPGGVGNQPQHF. The CDR3 bases are TGTGCCAGCAGTTCCCCAGGGGGCGTAGGCAATCAGCCCCAGCATTTT.

The chain has TRBV27 and TRBJ2-2, with D uncertain. This CDR3 is 12 amino acids long. V was clipped by 6 bases and J by 1 base, with 3 bases between them. CDR1 MNHEY and CDR2 SMNVEV come from the germline V gene (reference sequence). CDR3 amino acids: CASRRNTGELFF. In DNA form, the CDR3 reads TGTGCCAGCAGGAGGAACACCGGGGAGCTGTTTTTT.